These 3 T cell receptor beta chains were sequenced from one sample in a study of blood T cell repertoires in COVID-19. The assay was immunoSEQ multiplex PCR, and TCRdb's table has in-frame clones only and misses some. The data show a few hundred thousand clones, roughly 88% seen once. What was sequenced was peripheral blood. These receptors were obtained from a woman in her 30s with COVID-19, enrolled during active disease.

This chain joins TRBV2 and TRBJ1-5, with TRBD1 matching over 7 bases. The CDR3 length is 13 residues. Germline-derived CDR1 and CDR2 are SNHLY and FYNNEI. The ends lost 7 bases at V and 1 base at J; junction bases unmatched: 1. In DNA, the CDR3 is TGTGCCAGCACGGGACAGAGCAATCAGCCCCAGCATTTT. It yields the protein CASTGQSNQPQHF.

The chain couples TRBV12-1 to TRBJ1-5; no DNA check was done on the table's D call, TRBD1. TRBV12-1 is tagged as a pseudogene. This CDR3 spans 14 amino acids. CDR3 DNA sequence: TGTGCCAGCAGCTTTGGGACAGACAATCAGCCCCAGCATTTT. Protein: CASSFGTDNQPQHF.

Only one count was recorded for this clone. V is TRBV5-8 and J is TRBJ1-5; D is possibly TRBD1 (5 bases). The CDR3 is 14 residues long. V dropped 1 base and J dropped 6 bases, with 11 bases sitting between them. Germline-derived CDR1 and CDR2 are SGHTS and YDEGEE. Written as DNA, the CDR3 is TGTGCCAGCAGCTTGATTCTGGGGGGTCAGCCCCAGCATTTT. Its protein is CASSLILGGQPQHF.